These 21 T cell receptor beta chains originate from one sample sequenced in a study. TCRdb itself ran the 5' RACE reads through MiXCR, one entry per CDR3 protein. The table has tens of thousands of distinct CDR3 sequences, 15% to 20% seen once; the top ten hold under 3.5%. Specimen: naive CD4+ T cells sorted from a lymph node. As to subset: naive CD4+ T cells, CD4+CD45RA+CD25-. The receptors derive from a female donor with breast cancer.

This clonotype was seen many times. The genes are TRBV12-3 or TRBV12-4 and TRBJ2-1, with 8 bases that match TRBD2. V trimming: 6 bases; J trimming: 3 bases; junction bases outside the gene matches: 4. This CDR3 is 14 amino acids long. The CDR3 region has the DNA TGTGCCAGCAGGGTTAGCGGGGACTACAATGAGCAGTTCTTC. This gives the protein CASRVSGDYNEQFF.

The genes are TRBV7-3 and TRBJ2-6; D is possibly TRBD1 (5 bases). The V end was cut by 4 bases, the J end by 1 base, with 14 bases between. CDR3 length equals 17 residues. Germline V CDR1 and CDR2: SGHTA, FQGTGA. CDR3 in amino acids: CASSSAGHQSGANVLTF. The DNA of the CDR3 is TGTGCCAGCAGCTCGGCAGGACACCAGTCTGGGGCCAACGTCCTGACTTTC.

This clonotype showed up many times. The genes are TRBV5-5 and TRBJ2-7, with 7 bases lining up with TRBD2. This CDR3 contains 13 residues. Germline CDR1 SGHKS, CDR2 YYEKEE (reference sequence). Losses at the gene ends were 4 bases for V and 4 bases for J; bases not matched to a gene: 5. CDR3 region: CASSDGGSYEQYF. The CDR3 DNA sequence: TGTGCCAGCAGCGACGGGGGGTCTTACGAGCAGTACTTC.

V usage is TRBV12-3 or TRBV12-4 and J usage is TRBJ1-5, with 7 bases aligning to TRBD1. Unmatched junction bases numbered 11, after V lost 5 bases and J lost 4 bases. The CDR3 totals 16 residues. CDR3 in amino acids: CASSPQTGIVNQPQHF. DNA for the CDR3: TGTGCCAGCAGTCCCCAGACAGGGATTGTAAATCAGCCCCAGCATTTT.

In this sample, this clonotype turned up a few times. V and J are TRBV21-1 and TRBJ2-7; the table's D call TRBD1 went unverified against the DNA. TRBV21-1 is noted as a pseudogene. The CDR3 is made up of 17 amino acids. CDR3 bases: TGTGCCAGCAGCAAAACTACCGGGACAGGGGACTTATACGAGCAGTACTTC. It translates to CASSKTTGTGDLYEQYF.

The CDR3 region is CSARARVSGGGCTDTQYF. Here the CDR3 DNA reads TGCAGTGCTAGAGCGCGGGTTTCAGGTGGAGGCTGCACAGATACGCAGTATTTT. V and J are TRBV20-1 and TRBJ2-3; tentative D call: TRBD2 (5 bases). CDR1 and CDR2 from the germline V gene are DFQATT and SNEGSKA (reference sequence). V was trimmed by 1 base and J by 1 base, leaving 21 bases between them. The CDR3 length is 18 residues.

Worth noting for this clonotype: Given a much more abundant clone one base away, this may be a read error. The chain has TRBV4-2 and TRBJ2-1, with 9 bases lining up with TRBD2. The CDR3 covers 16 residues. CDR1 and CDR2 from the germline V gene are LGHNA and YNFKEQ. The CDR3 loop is CASSQEGGGGYNEQCF. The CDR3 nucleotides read TGTGCCAGCAGCCAAGAGGGCGGGGGGGGCTACAATGAGCAGTGCTTC.

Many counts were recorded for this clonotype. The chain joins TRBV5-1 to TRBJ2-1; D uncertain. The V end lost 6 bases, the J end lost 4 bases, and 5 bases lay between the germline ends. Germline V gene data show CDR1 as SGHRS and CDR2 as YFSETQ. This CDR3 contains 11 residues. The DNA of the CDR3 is TGCGCCAGCACCGGGTACAATGAGCAGTTCTTC. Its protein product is CASTGYNEQFF.

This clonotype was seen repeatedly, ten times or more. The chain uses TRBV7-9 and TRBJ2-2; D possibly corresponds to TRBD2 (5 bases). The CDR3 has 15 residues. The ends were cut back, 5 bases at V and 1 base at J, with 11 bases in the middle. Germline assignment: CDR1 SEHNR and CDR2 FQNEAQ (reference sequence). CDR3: CASSGRTGNTGELFF. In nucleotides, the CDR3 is TGTGCCAGCAGCGGCAGGACTGGGAACACCGGGGAGCTGTTTTTT.

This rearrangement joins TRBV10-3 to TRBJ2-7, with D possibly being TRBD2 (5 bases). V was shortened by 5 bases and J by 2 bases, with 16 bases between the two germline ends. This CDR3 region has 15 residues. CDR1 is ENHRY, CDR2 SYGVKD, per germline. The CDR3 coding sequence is TGTGCCATCAGTTCCTGGAAGGGAGCCGCCTACGAGCAGTACTTC. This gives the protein CAISSWKGAAYEQYF.

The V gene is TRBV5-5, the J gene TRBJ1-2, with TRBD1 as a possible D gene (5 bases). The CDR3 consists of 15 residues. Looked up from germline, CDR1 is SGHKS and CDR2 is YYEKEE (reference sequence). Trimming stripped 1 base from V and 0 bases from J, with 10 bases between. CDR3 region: CASSLMWDSNYGYTF. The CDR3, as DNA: TGTGCCAGCAGCTTGATGTGGGACTCTAACTATGGCTACACCTTC. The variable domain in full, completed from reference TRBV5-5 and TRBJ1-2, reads DAGVTQSPTHLIKTRGQQVTLRCSPISGHKSVSWYQQVLGQGPQFIFQYYEKEERGRGNFPDRFSARQFPNYSSELNVNALLLGDSALYLCASSLMWDSNYGYTFGSGTRLTVV.

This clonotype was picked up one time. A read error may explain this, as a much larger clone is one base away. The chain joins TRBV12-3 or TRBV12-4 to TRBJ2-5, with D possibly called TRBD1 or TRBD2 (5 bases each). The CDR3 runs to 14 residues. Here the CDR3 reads CASSLPGTQETQHF. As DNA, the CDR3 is TGTGCCAGCAGTTTACCGGGGACCCAAGAGACCCAGCACTTC.

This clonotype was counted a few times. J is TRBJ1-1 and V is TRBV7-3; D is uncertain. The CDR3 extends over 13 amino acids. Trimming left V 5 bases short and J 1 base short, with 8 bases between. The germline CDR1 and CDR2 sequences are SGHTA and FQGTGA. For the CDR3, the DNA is TGTGCCAGCAGCACCTCGCCGAACACTGAAGCTTTCTTT. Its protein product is CASSTSPNTEAFF. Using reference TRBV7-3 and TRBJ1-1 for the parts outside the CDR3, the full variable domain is GAGVSQTPSNKVTEKGKYVELRCDPISGHTALYWYRQSLGQGPEFLIYFQGTGAADDSGLPNDRFFAVRPEGSVSTLKIQRTERGDSAVYLCASSTSPNTEAFFGQGTRLTVV.

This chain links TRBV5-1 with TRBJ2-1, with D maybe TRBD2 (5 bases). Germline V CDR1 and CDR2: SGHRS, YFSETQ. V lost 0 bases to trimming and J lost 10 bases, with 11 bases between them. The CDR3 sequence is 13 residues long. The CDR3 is CASSLARAREQFF. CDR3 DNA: TGCGCCAGCAGCTTGGCGCGGGCGAGGGAGCAGTTCTTC. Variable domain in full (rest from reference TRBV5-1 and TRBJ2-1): KAGVTQTPRYLIKTRGQQVTLSCSPISGHRSVSWYQQTPGQGLQFLFEYFSETQRNKGNFPGRFSGRQFSNSRSEMNVSTLELGDSALYLCASSLARAREQFFGPGTRLTVL.

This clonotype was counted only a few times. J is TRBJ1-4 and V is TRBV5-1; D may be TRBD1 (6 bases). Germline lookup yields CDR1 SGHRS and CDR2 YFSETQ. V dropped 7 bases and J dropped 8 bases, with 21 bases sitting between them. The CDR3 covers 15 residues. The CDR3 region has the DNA TGCGCCAGCCACCTTTCAGGGGCCGCGGGAGAAAAACTGTTTTTT. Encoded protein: CASHLSGAAGEKLFF.

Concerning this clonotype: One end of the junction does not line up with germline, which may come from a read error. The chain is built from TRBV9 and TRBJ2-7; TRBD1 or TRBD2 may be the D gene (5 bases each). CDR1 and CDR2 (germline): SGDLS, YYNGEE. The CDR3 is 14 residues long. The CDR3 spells CVSSVGGSLYEQYF. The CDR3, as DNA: TGTGTCAGCAGCGTTGGGGGATCCCTTTACGAGCAGTACTTC.

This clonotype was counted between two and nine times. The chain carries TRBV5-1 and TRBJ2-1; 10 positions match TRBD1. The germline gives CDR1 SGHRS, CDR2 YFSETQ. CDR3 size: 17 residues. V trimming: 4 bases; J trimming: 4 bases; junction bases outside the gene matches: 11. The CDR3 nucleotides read TGCGCCAGCAGCCGAAAAACCGGGACAGGGGATTACAATGAGCAGTTCTTC. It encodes CASSRKTGTGDYNEQFF. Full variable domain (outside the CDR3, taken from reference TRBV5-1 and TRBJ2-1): KAGVTQTPRYLIKTRGQQVTLSCSPISGHRSVSWYQQTPGQGLQFLFEYFSETQRNKGNFPGRFSGRQFSNSRSEMNVSTLELGDSALYLCASSRKTGTGDYNEQFFGPGTRLTVL.

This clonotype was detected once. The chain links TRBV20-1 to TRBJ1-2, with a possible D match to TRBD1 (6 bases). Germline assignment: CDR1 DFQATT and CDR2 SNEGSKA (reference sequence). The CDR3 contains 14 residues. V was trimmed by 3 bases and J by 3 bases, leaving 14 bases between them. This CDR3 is CSARPRTDDYGYTF. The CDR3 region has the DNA TGCAGTGCTAGGCCGCGGACAGACGACTATGGCTACACCTTC.

The CDR3 DNA reads TGCGCCAGCAGCTTAGGGACAGGGCGATTGGAAAAACTGTTTTTT. It is translated as CASSLGTGRLEKLFF. The V and J genes are TRBV5-1 and TRBJ1-4; TRBD1 matches 9 bases. This CDR3 region has 15 residues. CDR1 and CDR2 from the germline V gene are SGHRS and YFSETQ. J was trimmed by 8 bases and V by 2 bases; bases with no gene match: 7.

For the CDR3, the DNA is TGTGCCAGCAGCGGACTAACGAACACCGGGGAGCTGTTTTTT. Protein sequence: CASSGLTNTGELFF. This chain connects TRBV2 to TRBJ2-2, with D maybe TRBD2 (6 bases). The CDR3 loop spans 14 amino acids. V lost 6 bases to trimming and J lost 0 bases, with 8 bases between them. Germline V gene lookup returns CDR1 SNHLY and CDR2 FYNNEI.

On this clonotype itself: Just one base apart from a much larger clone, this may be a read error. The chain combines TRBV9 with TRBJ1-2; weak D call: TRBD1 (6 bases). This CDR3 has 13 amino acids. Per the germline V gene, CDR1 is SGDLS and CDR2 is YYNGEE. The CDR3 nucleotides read TGTACCAGCAGCCCGTCGGACAGTTATGGCTACACCTTC. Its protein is CTSSPSDSYGYTF.